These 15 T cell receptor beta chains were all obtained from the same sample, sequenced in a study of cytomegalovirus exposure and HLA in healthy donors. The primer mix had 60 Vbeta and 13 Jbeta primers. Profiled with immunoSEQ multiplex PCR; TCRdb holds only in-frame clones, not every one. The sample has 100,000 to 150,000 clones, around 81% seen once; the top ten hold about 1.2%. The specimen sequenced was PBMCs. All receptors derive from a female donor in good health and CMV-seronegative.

CDR3 coding DNA: TGTGCCAGCCTATCCGATAGCGGCCACAATGAGCAGTTCTTC. Its translation is CASLSDSGHNEQFF. The rearrangement joins TRBV28 to TRBJ2-1; maybe TRBD2 (6 bases). With 8 bases removed from V and 5 bases from J, the gap between germline ends came to 16 bases. CDR3 length: 14 residues. Germline CDR1 and CDR2: MDHEN and SYDVKM.

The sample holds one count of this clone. The CDR3 loop reads CASSDNTNTEAFF. CDR3 nucleotide sequence: TGTGCCAGCAGTGATAACACGAACACTGAAGCTTTCTTT. This chain links TRBV6-1 with TRBJ1-1; D not certain. V lost 3 bases, J lost 1 base, and 6 bases lay in between. CDR3 length equals 13 residues. Germline CDR1 MNHNS, CDR2 SASEGT.

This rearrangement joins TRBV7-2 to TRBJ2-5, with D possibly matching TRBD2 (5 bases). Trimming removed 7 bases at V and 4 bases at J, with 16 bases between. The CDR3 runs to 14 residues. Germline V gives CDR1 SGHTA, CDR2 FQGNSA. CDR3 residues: CASTIRRNSETQYF. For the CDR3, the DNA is TGTGCCAGCACTATAAGGAGGAACTCAGAGACCCAGTACTTC.

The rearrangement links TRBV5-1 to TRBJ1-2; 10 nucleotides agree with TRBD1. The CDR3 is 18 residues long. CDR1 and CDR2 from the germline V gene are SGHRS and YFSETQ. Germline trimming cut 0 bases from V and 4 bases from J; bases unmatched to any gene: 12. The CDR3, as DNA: TGCGCCAGCAGCTTGGAATATAGCTGGGGACAGGGGATCTATGGCTACACCTTC. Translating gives CASSLEYSWGQGIYGYTF.

CDR3 bases: TGTGCCAGCAGCGCACGGGGGGGAACAGGGGGCGCCTATAATTCACCCCTCCACTTT. The encoded protein is CASSARGGTGGAYNSPLHF. The chain uses TRBV5-5 and TRBJ1-6; TRBD1 matches at 9 bases. The junction had 13 bases not matched to a gene; V was cut back by 4 bases and J by 2 bases. The length of the CDR3 is 19 residues. Per germline, CDR1 SGHKS and CDR2 YYEKEE (reference sequence).

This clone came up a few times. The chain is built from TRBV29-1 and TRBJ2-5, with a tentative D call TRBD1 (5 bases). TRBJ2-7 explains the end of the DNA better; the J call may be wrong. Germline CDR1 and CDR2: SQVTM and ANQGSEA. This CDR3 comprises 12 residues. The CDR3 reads CSVQVQAYEQYF. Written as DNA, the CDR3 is TGCAGCGTTCAGGTACAGGCCTACGAGCAGTACTTC.

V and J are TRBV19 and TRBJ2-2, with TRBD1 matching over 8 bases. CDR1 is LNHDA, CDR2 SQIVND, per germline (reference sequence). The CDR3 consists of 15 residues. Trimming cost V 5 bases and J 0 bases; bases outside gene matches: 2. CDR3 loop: CASSWTGTNTGELFF. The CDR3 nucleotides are TGTGCCAGTAGTTGGACAGGGACGAACACCGGGGAGCTGTTTTTT.

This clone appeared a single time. Here the CDR3 reads CASSIDPDWLYEQYF. The CDR3 nucleotides are TGTGCCAGTAGTATAGACCCGGACTGGCTATACGAGCAGTACTTC. The chain has TRBV19 and TRBJ2-7, with D perhaps TRBD2 (5 bases). Deletions cut 0 bases from V and 4 bases from J, with 13 bases between. The CDR3 is made up of 15 amino acids. Per germline, CDR1 LNHDA and CDR2 SQIVND (reference sequence).

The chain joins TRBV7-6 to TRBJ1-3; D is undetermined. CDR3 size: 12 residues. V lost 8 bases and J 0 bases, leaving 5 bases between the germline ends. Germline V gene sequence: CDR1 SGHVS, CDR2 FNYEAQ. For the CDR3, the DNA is TGTGCCAGCCGGGGCTCTGGAAACACCATATATTTT. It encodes CASRGSGNTIYF. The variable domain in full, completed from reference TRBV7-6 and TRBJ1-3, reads GAGVSQSPRYKVTKRGQDVALRCDPISGHVSLYWYRQALGQGPEFLTYFNYEAQQDKSGLPNDRFSAERPEGSISTLTIQRTEQRDSAMYRCASRGSGNTIYFGEGSWLTVV.

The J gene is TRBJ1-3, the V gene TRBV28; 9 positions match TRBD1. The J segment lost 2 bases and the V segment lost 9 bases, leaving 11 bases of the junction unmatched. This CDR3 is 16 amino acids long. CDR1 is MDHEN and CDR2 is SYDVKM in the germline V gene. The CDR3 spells CASFGTGWPTGNTIYF. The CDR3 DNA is TGTGCCAGTTTTGGGACAGGGTGGCCTACTGGAAACACCATATATTTT.

CDR3 sequence: CASSFLSRGGDTQYF. The CDR3 nucleotides read TGTGCCAGCAGCTTTCTTTCGAGGGGAGGGGATACGCAGTATTTT. The rearrangement uses TRBV7-6 and TRBJ2-3; 7 bases fit TRBD2. Germline V gene sequence: CDR1 SGHVS, CDR2 FNYEAQ. Germline trimming cut 3 bases from V and 6 bases from J; bases unmatched to any gene: 9. The CDR3 runs to 15 residues.

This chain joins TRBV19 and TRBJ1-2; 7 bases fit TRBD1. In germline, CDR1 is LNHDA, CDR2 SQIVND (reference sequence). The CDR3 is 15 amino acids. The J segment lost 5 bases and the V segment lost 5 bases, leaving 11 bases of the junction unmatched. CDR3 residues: CASSPTTGTAYGYTF. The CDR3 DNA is TGTGCCAGTAGTCCTACGACAGGGACCGCATATGGCTACACCTTC.

The CDR3 loop is CASSQESGGAYNEQFF. The CDR3 DNA follows: TGTGCCAGCAGCCAAGAAAGCGGGGGCGCCTACAATGAGCAGTTCTTC. The rearrangement joins TRBV14 to TRBJ2-1; 8 nucleotides agree with TRBD2. CDR1 and CDR2 from the germline V gene are SGHDN and FVKESK. The junction had 3 bases not matched to a gene; V was cut back by 0 bases and J by 2 bases. The CDR3 has 16 amino acids.

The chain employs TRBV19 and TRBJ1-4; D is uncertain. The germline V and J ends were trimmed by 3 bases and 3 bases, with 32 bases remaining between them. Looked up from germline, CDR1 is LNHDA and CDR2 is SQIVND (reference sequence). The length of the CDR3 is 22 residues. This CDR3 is CASSMRLYRGLVRAEANEKLFF. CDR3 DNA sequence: TGTGCCAGTAGTATGCGACTCTATCGGGGTTTGGTTCGGGCGGAAGCTAATGAAAAACTGTTTTTT.

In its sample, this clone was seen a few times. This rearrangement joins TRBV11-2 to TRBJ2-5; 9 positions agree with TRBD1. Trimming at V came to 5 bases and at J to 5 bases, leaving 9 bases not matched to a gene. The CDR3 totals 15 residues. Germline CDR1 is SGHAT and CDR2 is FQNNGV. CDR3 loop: CASSLRTGGMETQYF. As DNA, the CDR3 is TGTGCCAGCAGCCTAAGAACAGGGGGCATGGAGACCCAGTACTTC.